This entry lists 32 T cell receptor beta chains sequenced from one sample in a study of response to subunit inactivated influenza vaccine. TCRdb recomputed calls from the RT-PCR reads with MiXCR, one row per CDR3 protein. This table has about 800,000 distinct CDR3 sequences, around 20% appearing once. The material was PBMCs from blood, obtained about 5 days after vaccination. These receptors came from a man aged 50 or older who received an inactivated influenza vaccine.

In this sample, this clonotype turned up a few times. The rearrangement uses TRBV6-1 and TRBJ1-1, with D perhaps TRBD1 (5 bases). This CDR3 region has 14 residues. Germline V gene sequence: CDR1 MNHNS, CDR2 SASEGT. The V end lost 6 bases, the J end lost 3 bases, and 14 bases lay between the germline ends. CDR3 bases: TGTGCCAGCAGGCCAGAGGGGAGGGACACTGAAGCTTTCTTT. Encoded protein: CASRPEGRDTEAFF.

This clonotype was counted a few times. This rearrangement joins TRBV5-1 to TRBJ1-1, with 8 bases identical to TRBD1. This CDR3 spans 14 amino acids. The V and J ends lost 3 bases and 5 bases, in that order; junction bases with no gene match: 6. Germline values: CDR1 SGHRS, CDR2 YFSETQ. CDR3 DNA: TGCGCCAGCAGCTCCGGACAGGGTTGGACTGAAGCTTTCTTT. Translation: CASSSGQGWTEAFF. The full variable domain, with the rest looked up from reference TRBV5-1 and TRBJ1-1, is KAGVTQTPRYLIKTRGQQVTLSCSPISGHRSVSWYQQTPGQGLQFLFEYFSETQRNKGNFPGRFSGRQFSNSRSEMNVSTLELGDSALYLCASSSGQGWTEAFFGQGTRLTVV.

To note about this clonotype: One base away lies a much larger clone, so this may be a sequencing read error. The V and J genes are TRBV2 and TRBJ2-7; D might be TRBD2 (6 bases). The V end was cut by 6 bases, the J end by 2 bases, with 8 bases between. CDR1 is SNHLY and CDR2 is FYNNEI in the germline V gene. The CDR3 totals 12 residues. The CDR3 DNA is TGTGCCAGCAGACCTAGCGCCTACGAGCAGTACTTC. Translation: CASRPSAYEQYF.

This clonotype was detected a few times. The chain has TRBV20-1 and TRBJ2-1; D call uncertain. The CDR3 contains 12 residues. V was pared by 3 bases and J by 6 bases, with 9 bases between. Germline lookup yields CDR1 DFQATT and CDR2 SNEGSKA (reference sequence). CDR3 DNA sequence: TGCAGTGCTAGTGGGCAGTCCAATGAGCAGTTCTTC. Its protein product is CSASGQSNEQFF.

This clonotype has just a few counts. The chain combines TRBV30 with TRBJ2-1, with 7 bases aligning to TRBD1. With V trimmed by 0 bases and J by 6 bases, 11 bases remained unmatched. The CDR3 loop spans 16 amino acids. Per germline, CDR1 GTSNPN and CDR2 SVGIG (reference sequence). The CDR3 region has the DNA TGTGCCTGGAGTGTACTATGGGACAGCGGACCCAATGAGCAGTTCTTC. Its translation: CAWSVLWDSGPNEQFF.

This clonotype turned up a few times. The J gene is TRBJ2-2, the V gene TRBV10-3; the match to TRBD1 covers 8 bases. CDR1 and CDR2 (germline): ENHRY, SYGVKD. Trimming at V came to 6 bases and at J to 1 base, leaving 4 bases not matched to a gene. This CDR3 has 15 amino acids. The CDR3 is CAISRDRRNTGELFF. DNA for the CDR3: TGTGCCATCAGCCGGGACAGGAGGAACACCGGGGAGCTGTTTTTT.

This clonotype came up a few times. The rearrangement links TRBV5-1 to TRBJ2-1; D not certain. Germline V gene lookup returns CDR1 SGHRS and CDR2 YFSETQ. The CDR3 totals 20 residues. V dropped 3 bases and J dropped 0 bases, with 25 bases sitting between them. This chain's CDR3 is CASSSRLSPDSYSSYNEQFF. CDR3 in DNA: TGCGCCAGCAGCTCCAGACTGTCACCGGATTCCTACTCCTCCTACAATGAGCAGTTCTTC.

This clonotype has a handful of counts. This chain uses TRBV24-1 with TRBJ2-1; 11 nucleotides line up with TRBD2. This CDR3 comprises 16 residues. Trimming took 4 bases from V and 6 from J; bases not matched to a gene: 7. The V gene's germline CDR1 is KGHDR and CDR2 SFDVKD. As DNA, the CDR3 is TGTGCCACCAGTGAATTAGGACTAGCGGGTAGCAATGAGCAGTTCTTC. This sequence encodes CATSELGLAGSNEQFF.

The table lists this clonotype with a few counts. The rearrangement joins TRBV6-1 to TRBJ2-7, with D maybe TRBD1 (6 bases). Germline V lookup: CDR1 MNHNS, CDR2 SASEGT. The CDR3 length is 15 residues. V lost 7 bases to trimming and J lost 0 bases, with 16 bases between them. CDR3 sequence: CASISGHLSSYEQYF. The CDR3 DNA reads TGTGCCAGCATCTCGGGACACCTTAGCTCCTACGAGCAGTACTTC.

The chain combines TRBV20-1 with TRBJ2-2; D may be TRBD2 (7 bases). The CDR3 totals 16 residues. Germline CDR1 DFQATT, CDR2 SNEGSKA (reference sequence). V was pared by 2 bases and J by 5 bases, with 18 bases between. The CDR3, as DNA: TGCAGTGCTAGACCCGGGGGCGGGAGTCGTACCGGGGAGCTGTTTTTT. Protein: CSARPGGGSRTGELFF.

In this sample, this clonotype turned up a few times. The gene calls are TRBV7-3 and TRBJ2-1; tentative D call: TRBD2 (5 bases). CDR3 length: 16 residues. Trimming removed 0 bases from V and 8 bases from J, with 17 bases in between. Germline-derived CDR1 and CDR2 are SGHTA and FQGTGA. CDR3 bases: TGTGCCAGCAGCTTAACGGGAGTCGTGGGGTTCGATGAGCAGTTCTTC. Amino acids: CASSLTGVVGFDEQFF.

V usage is TRBV12-3 or TRBV12-4 and J usage is TRBJ2-2; either TRBD1 or TRBD2 may fit D (5 bases each). The CDR3 totals 16 residues. V lost 7 bases, J lost 1 base, and 16 bases lay in between. For the CDR3, the DNA is TGTGCCAGCACTCCGGGACGGGACGGGAACACCGGGGAGCTGTTTTTT. Translated: CASTPGRDGNTGELFF.

In this sample, this clonotype turned up a few times. The chain recombines TRBV19 with TRBJ2-5, with 7 bases that match TRBD1. The CDR3 length is 14 residues. Trimming took 3 bases from V and 9 from J; bases not matched to a gene: 10. Germline V lookup: CDR1 LNHDA, CDR2 SQIVND (reference sequence). DNA of the CDR3: TGTGCCAGTAGTATGGGACAGTCCGCCGTGGCCCAGTACTTC. Amino acids: CASSMGQSAVAQYF.

This chain uses TRBV7-3 with TRBJ1-6; no clear D. Germline CDR1 reads SGHTA; CDR2 reads FQGTGA. V gave up 1 base and J gave up 1 base, with 5 bases separating them. The CDR3 extends over 15 amino acids. The CDR3 DNA follows: TGTGCCAGCAGCTTAATCGGTTCCTATAATTCACCCCTCCACTTT. The encoded protein is CASSLIGSYNSPLHF.

In its sample, this clonotype was seen many times. One end of the junction does not line up with germline, which may come from a read error. J is TRBJ1-1 and V is TRBV5-1; the D is unclear. This CDR3 region has 13 residues. The germline V gene has CDR1 SGHRS and CDR2 YFSETQ. CDR3 sequence (DNA): TGTGCCAGCAGCTTAGGACCGAACACTGAAGCTTTCTTT. This translates into CASSLGPNTEAFF.

The chain couples TRBV5-1 to TRBJ2-1; D tentatively reads TRBD1 or TRBD2 (5 bases each). The CDR3 spans 14 residues. In germline, CDR1 is SGHRS, CDR2 YFSETQ. V was trimmed by 4 bases and J by 4 bases, leaving 12 bases between them. In DNA form, the CDR3 reads TGCGCCAGCAGCCCGGGGCCCACTTACAATGAGCAGTTCTTC. This encodes CASSPGPTYNEQFF.

The genes are TRBV7-9 and TRBJ2-4; TRBD1 aligns across 7 bases. This CDR3 is built from 13 residues. The junction had 6 bases not matched to a gene; V was cut back by 5 bases and J by 8 bases. Per germline, CDR1 SEHNR and CDR2 FQNEAQ (reference sequence). DNA for the CDR3: TGTGCCAGCAGCCGGGACAGTGTGGACATTCAGTACTTC. Amino acid sequence: CASSRDSVDIQYF.

This chain links TRBV7-8 with TRBJ2-7; D is possibly TRBD2 (5 bases). The CDR3 runs to 13 residues. Per the germline V gene, CDR1 is SGHVS and CDR2 is FQNEAQ. Trimming removed 4 bases from V and 4 bases from J, with 11 bases in between. In nucleotides, the CDR3 is TGTGCCAGCAGCTCGACTATCTGGTACGAGCAGTACTTC. Amino acids: CASSSTIWYEQYF.

The J gene is TRBJ1-6, the V gene TRBV20-1; D remains unclear. The CDR3 is made up of 17 amino acids. Looked up from germline, CDR1 is DFQATT and CDR2 is SNEGSKA (reference sequence). The V and J ends lost 1 base and 0 bases respectively, with 13 bases between them. This CDR3 is CSARATNASSYNSPLHF. CDR3 sequence (DNA): TGCAGTGCTAGAGCGACTAACGCTAGCTCCTATAATTCACCCCTCCACTTT.

This clonotype appeared a few times. The rearrangement uses TRBV4-2 and TRBJ1-2; D call uncertain. Trimming pared 4 bases from V and 0 bases from J, leaving 9 bases between. The germline V gene has CDR1 LGHNA and CDR2 YNFKEQ. The CDR3 is 14 residues long. The CDR3 region has the DNA TGTGCCAGCAGCCCGAGTCAAGCTAACTATGGCTACACCTTC. Its protein is CASSPSQANYGYTF.

The V gene is TRBV7-2, the J gene TRBJ2-3; 11 bases are shared with TRBD2. The J segment lost 4 bases and the V segment lost 5 bases, leaving 8 bases of the junction unmatched. Germline V CDR1 and CDR2: SGHTA, FQGNSA. The CDR3 spans 16 residues. Written as DNA, the CDR3 is TGTGCCAGCAGCCCCGCCCTAGCGGGAGGTTCAGATACGCAGTATTTT. Translated: CASSPALAGGSDTQYF.

This chain connects TRBV5-1 to TRBJ2-7; D may be TRBD1 (6 bases). Trimming left V 5 bases short and J 1 base short, with 13 bases between. The CDR3 totals 14 residues. CDR1 and CDR2 (germline): SGHRS, YFSETQ. The CDR3 sequence is CASSRTVNSYEQYF. As DNA, the CDR3 is TGCGCCAGCAGTCGGACAGTAAATTCCTACGAGCAGTACTTC.

This clonotype showed up just a few times. V and J are TRBV10-3 and TRBJ2-7; 10 positions match TRBD1. Unmatched junction bases numbered 11, after V lost 4 bases and J lost 2 bases. The CDR3 runs 17 residues. Germline V gene sequence: CDR1 ENHRY, CDR2 SYGVKD. The CDR3 spells CAISAATGTGDPYEQYF. The CDR3 DNA follows: TGTGCCATCAGTGCGGCCACCGGGACAGGGGATCCCTACGAGCAGTACTTC.

This clonotype was observed at least ten times. The V and J genes are TRBV5-1 and TRBJ2-1, with TRBD2 identical over 11 bases. Germline CDR1 SGHRS, CDR2 YFSETQ. The CDR3 is 19 residues long. J lost 0 bases, V lost 8 bases, and 16 bases had no gene match. The CDR3 protein is CASRGSSGGIQSSYNEQFF. CDR3 in DNA: TGCGCCAGTCGTGGTTCTAGCGGGGGGATCCAAAGCTCCTACAATGAGCAGTTCTTC.

V and J are TRBV9 and TRBJ2-1; 12 nucleotides agree with TRBD1. J gave up 8 bases and V 3 bases, and 6 bases lay outside the gene matches. From germline, CDR1 is SGDLS and CDR2 YYNGEE. The CDR3 loop spans 15 amino acids. CDR3 DNA: TGTGCCAGCAGCGGGGGACAGGGGGCGAATTATGAGCAGTTCTTC. This encodes CASSGGQGANYEQFF.

The genes are TRBV7-8 and TRBJ2-5, with TRBD1 as a possible D gene (5 bases). The CDR3 is made up of 15 amino acids. Trimming took off 5 bases at V and 0 bases at J, with 13 bases between the two ends. Germline V gene data show CDR1 as SGHVS and CDR2 as FQNEAQ. CDR3 protein: CASSGSKGYQETQYF. CDR3 nucleotides: TGTGCCAGCAGCGGGTCAAAGGGGTACCAAGAGACCCAGTACTTC. Full variable domain (rest looked up from reference TRBV7-8 and TRBJ2-5): GAGVSQSPRYKVAKRGQDVALRCDPISGHVSLFWYQQALGQGPEFLTYFQNEAQLDKSGLPSDRFFAERPEGSVSTLKIQRTQQEDSAVYLCASSGSKGYQETQYFGPGTRLLVL.

This clonotype has a handful of counts. The genes are TRBV6-1 and TRBJ1-1, with D perhaps TRBD1 (5 bases). The CDR3 covers 14 residues. CDR1 and CDR2 (germline): MNHNS, SASEGT. Trimming removed 6 bases at V and 0 bases at J, with 11 bases between. This CDR3 reads CASSTWGLNTEAFF. The CDR3 DNA is TGTGCCAGCAGCACTTGGGGGTTGAACACTGAAGCTTTCTTT.

Concerning this clonotype itself: The junction departs from the called germline gene at one end, perhaps through a read error. V is TRBV7-7 and J is TRBJ2-5; 10 bases match TRBD2. Germline V gene sequence: CDR1 SSHAT, CDR2 FNYEAQ (reference sequence). The CDR3 length is 15 residues. CDR3 region: CASSQSSGGQETQYF. CDR3 DNA sequence: TGTGCTAGCAGCCAATCTAGCGGGGGCCAAGAGACCCAGTACTTC.

This clonotype has just a few counts. The J gene is TRBJ2-5, the V gene TRBV11-2; 8 positions agree with TRBD1. J gave up 5 bases and V 3 bases, and 14 bases lay outside the gene matches. The CDR3 has 17 residues. Germline V CDR1 and CDR2: SGHAT, FQNNGV. The CDR3 sequence: CASSLQGAGATWETQYF. CDR3 bases: TGTGCCAGCAGCTTGCAGGGGGCGGGCGCTACATGGGAGACCCAGTACTTC.

The chain joins TRBV7-9 to TRBJ2-1; 8 bases match TRBD1. V lost 5 bases and J lost 6; bases outside the gene matches: 3. Germline lookup yields CDR1 SEHNR and CDR2 FQNEAQ (reference sequence). This CDR3 spans 13 amino acids. This chain's CDR3 is CASSQGASNEQFF. The CDR3 coding sequence is TGTGCCAGCAGCCAGGGGGCCAGCAATGAGCAGTTCTTC.

The chain has TRBV4-3 and TRBJ2-3; no clear D gene. CDR1 LGHNA and CDR2 YSLEER come from the germline V gene. V dropped 0 bases and J dropped 6 bases, with 10 bases sitting between them. There are 14 residues in the CDR3. CDR3 DNA: TGCGCCAGCAGCCAAGATATTGGTGTGGATACGCAGTATTTT. Translated: CASSQDIGVDTQYF.

The rearrangement joins TRBV20-1 to TRBJ1-3; D is possibly TRBD1 (6 bases). Trimming removed 6 bases from V and 4 bases from J, with 28 bases in between. The CDR3 has 18 amino acids. Germline V gene sequence: CDR1 DFQATT, CDR2 SNEGSKA (reference sequence). This CDR3 reads CSARGAMGGAVIGNTIYF. The CDR3 coding sequence is TGCAGTGCACGCGGGGCAATGGGGGGCGCGGTAATAGGAAACACCATATATTTT.